The clone carrying this T cell receptor (beta chain) has more than one count but fewer than ten. Its antigen is still unknown. The data stem from a study of response to subunit inactivated influenza vaccine. Study-wide findings and caveats: The authors proposed limited new T cell recruitment per seasonal influenza vaccination.

TCRdb reanalysed the RT-PCR reads using MiXCR and keeps one entry per CDR3 protein. This sample has about 480,000 distinct CDR3 sequences, with 10% to 15% found just once. The CDR3 extends over 17 amino acids. The V and J ends lost 2 bases and 3 bases respectively, with 18 bases between them. CDR1 is MNHEY, CDR2 SVGEGT, per germline. The rearrangement uses TRBV6-2 or TRBV6-3 and TRBJ2-3; D possibly matches TRBD1 or TRBD2 (5 bases each). This sequence originates from a man aged 50-59 years who received an inactivated influenza vaccine. Sequences were derived from PBMCs from blood, sampled roughly 46 days after vaccination. The CDR3 loop reads CASSYGLGERRTDTQYF. CDR3 sequence (DNA): TGTGCCAGCAGTTACGGGTTGGGGGAGCGGCGTACAGATACGCAGTATTTT.